The 12 T cell receptor beta chains given below trace back to one sample, sequenced in a study of beta chain features in type 1 diabetes. General study points: Moderate but significant shortening of TCRB CDR3s was recorded in all four CD4+ subsets from Type 1 diabetes patients.

Their antigen targets remain unknown. The investigators reverse transcribed all of the isolated RNA, so they sequenced expressed TCRB transcripts. Assay used: immunoSEQ multiplex PCR; TCRdb lists only in-frame clones, some missing. The sample holds over 200,000 clones, about a tenth seen once. What was sequenced was naive CD4+ T cells from blood. These receptors were taken from a man aged 25-40 years with type 1 diabetes.

The chain combines TRBV18 with TRBJ2-5; no firm D call. V lost 2 bases to trimming and J lost 5 bases, with 6 bases between them. CDR1 and CDR2 from the germline V gene are KGHSH and LQKENI. This CDR3 contains 12 residues. The CDR3 DNA follows: TGTGCCAGCTCACCATTCTTGGAGACCCAGTACTTC. As protein: CASSPFLETQYF.

The rearrangement joins TRBV28 to TRBJ2-7; D gene ambiguous. Trimming shortened V by 5 bases and J by 5 bases, and 25 bases separated the two germline ends. The CDR3 has 17 amino acids. Germline V gene sequence: CDR1 MDHEN, CDR2 SYDVKM. CDR3 amino acids: CASSPPRWVAPWDEQYF. CDR3 DNA sequence: TGTGCCAGCAGTCCCCCCCGCTGGGTAGCCCCCTGGGACGAGCAGTACTTC.

This clone was found a few times. V gene TRBV29-1 combines with J gene TRBJ1-4; 10 positions match TRBD1. Germline CDR1 is SQVTM and CDR2 is ANQGSEA. CDR3 size: 12 residues. V was clipped by 7 bases and J by 7 bases; unmatched bases: 3. CDR3 in amino acids: CSARDRGEKLFF. The CDR3 DNA is TGCAGCGCCCGGGACAGGGGTGAAAAACTGTTTTTT.

In its sample, this clone was seen a few times. The sample has other DNA sequences that encode this CDR3 too. The rearrangement links TRBV30 to TRBJ2-3; D is uncertain. The V gene's germline CDR1 is GTSNPN and CDR2 SVGIG (reference sequence). V shed 2 bases and J shed 3 bases, with 6 bases lying between them. This CDR3 has 12 residues. Here the CDR3 reads CAWSPGTDTQYF. The DNA of the CDR3 is TGTGCCTGGAGTCCAGGTACAGATACGCAGTATTTT.

The V and J genes are TRBV29-1 and TRBJ2-1; D call uncertain. The CDR3 length is 14 residues. V was trimmed by 0 bases and J by 5 bases, leaving 11 bases between them. From germline, CDR1 is SQVTM and CDR2 ANQGSEA. The CDR3 loop reads CSVEDWRGNNEQFF. CDR3 DNA sequence: TGCAGCGTTGAAGATTGGCGAGGTAACAATGAGCAGTTCTTC.

This clone occurred a few times. This rearrangement joins TRBV4-3 to TRBJ2-1; tentative D call: TRBD2 (6 bases). CDR1 and CDR2 from the germline V gene are LGHNA and YSLEER. The CDR3 has 16 residues. V was shortened by 1 base and J by 6 bases, with 16 bases between the two germline ends. The CDR3 here is CASSQVFAWRGNEQFF. CDR3 nucleotides: TGCGCCAGCAGCCAAGTATTCGCCTGGAGGGGCAATGAGCAGTTCTTC.

CDR3 DNA: TGCGCCAGCAGCCCAGCGGGGGCGGGGGAGACCCAGTACTTC. It is translated as CASSPAGAGETQYF. The gene calls are TRBV5-1 and TRBJ2-5; 8 bases line up with TRBD2. Germline CDR1 and CDR2: SGHRS and YFSETQ. V dropped 4 bases and J dropped 5; count of bases not matched to a gene: 7. The CDR3 runs to 14 residues. Combining the CDR3 with reference TRBV5-1 and TRBJ2-5 gives the whole variable domain KAGVTQTPRYLIKTRGQQVTLSCSPISGHRSVSWYQQTPGQGLQFLFEYFSETQRNKGNFPGRFSGRQFSNSRSEMNVSTLELGDSALYLCASSPAGAGETQYFGPGTRLLVL.

The chain employs TRBV6-5 and TRBJ2-5; D is perhaps TRBD1 (5 bases). This CDR3 has 15 residues. V was cut by 3 bases and J by 0 bases, with 11 bases left in between. The germline V gene encodes CDR1 MNHEY and CDR2 SVGAGI. The CDR3 DNA is TGTGCCAGCAGTTATGGCAGGGAAAACCAAGAGACCCAGTACTTC. Amino acid sequence: CASSYGRENQETQYF.

The chain links TRBV29-1 to TRBJ2-2, with D possibly being TRBD1 (5 bases). CDR1 is SQVTM, CDR2 ANQGSEA, per germline. CDR3 size: 13 residues. V was clipped by 0 bases and J by 5 bases, with 7 bases between them. The DNA for the CDR3 is TGCAGCGTTGAAGATTCAGGGACCGGGGAGCTGTTTTTT. It specifies CSVEDSGTGELFF.

The chain has TRBV9 and TRBJ1-2, with 12 nucleotides matching TRBD1. The CDR3 covers 16 residues. J lost 2 bases, V lost 6 bases, and 8 bases had no gene match. The germline V gene has CDR1 SGDLS and CDR2 YYNGEE. DNA of the CDR3: TGTGCCAGCACCCCCCTGGGACAGGGGGCGAACTATGGCTACACCTTC. Protein sequence: CASTPLGQGANYGYTF.

This chain joins TRBV18 and TRBJ2-1; the match to TRBD2 covers 11 bases. The CDR3 sequence is 20 residues long. Germline CDR1 reads KGHSH; CDR2 reads LQKENI. V shed 4 bases, J shed 5 bases, and the junction held 19 bases outside the gene matches. The CDR3 coding sequence is TGTGCCAGCTCACGGGCGCCGGCTAGCGGGGGGACGCCCCTCGACAATGAGCAGTTCTTC. It yields the protein CASSRAPASGGTPLDNEQFF.

The chain carries TRBV7-2 and TRBJ2-1; 7 bases are a match to TRBD2. Germline CDR1 reads SGHTA; CDR2 reads FQGNSA. V lost 7 bases to trimming and J lost 0 bases; unmatched junction nucleotides: 9. The length of the CDR3 is 16 residues. CDR3 DNA sequence: TGTGCCAGCACCCACGGGAGGTCCCTCTCCTACAATGAGCAGTTCTTC. This codes for CASTHGRSLSYNEQFF. The variable domain in full, with the rest retrieved from reference TRBV7-2 and TRBJ2-1, is GAGVSQSPSNKVTEKGKDVELRCDPISGHTALYWYRQSLGQGLEFLIYFQGNSAPDKSGLPSDRFSAERTGGSVSTLTIQRTQQEDSAVYLCASTHGRSLSYNEQFFGPGTRLTVL.